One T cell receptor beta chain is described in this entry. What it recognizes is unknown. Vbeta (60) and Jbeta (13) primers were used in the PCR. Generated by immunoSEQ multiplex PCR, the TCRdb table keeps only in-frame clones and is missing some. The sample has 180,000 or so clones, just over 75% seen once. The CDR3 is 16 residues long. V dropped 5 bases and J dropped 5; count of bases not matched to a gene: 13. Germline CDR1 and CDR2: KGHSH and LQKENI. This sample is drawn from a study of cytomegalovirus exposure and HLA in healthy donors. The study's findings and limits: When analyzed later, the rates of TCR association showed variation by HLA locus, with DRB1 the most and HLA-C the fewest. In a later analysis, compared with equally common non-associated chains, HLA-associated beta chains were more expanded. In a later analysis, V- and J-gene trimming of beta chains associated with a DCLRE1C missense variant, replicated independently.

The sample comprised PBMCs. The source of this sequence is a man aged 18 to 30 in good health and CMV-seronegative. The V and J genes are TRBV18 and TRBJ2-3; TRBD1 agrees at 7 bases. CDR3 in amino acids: CASSSGTARGIDTQYF. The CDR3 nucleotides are TGTGCCAGCTCATCAGGGACAGCACGAGGGATAGATACGCAGTATTTT. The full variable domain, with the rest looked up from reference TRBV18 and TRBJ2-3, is NAGVMQNPRHLVRRRGQEARLRCSPMKGHSHVYWYRQLPEEGLKFMVYLQKENIIDESGMPKERFSAEFPKEGPSILRIQQVVRGDSAAYFCASSSGTARGIDTQYFGPGTRLTVL.